The 24 T cell receptor beta chains given below trace back to one sample, sequenced in a study of blood T cell repertoires in COVID-19. TCRdb's table, derived via immunoSEQ multiplex PCR, lists solely in-frame clones and lacks some. The sample shows about 200,000 clones, over 60% of them seen only once. The sequenced sample was peripheral blood. These receptor sequences come from a woman in her seventies with acute or convalescent COVID-19.

The genes are TRBV11-2 and TRBJ2-6; 7 nucleotides align to TRBD1. V lost 2 bases, J lost 0 bases, and 4 bases stayed unmatched. The CDR3 spans 17 residues. Germline V gives CDR1 SGHAT, CDR2 FQNNGV. CDR3: CASSLRGLSSGANVLTF. CDR3 bases: TGTGCCAGCAGCTTAAGGGGGCTGAGCTCTGGGGCCAACGTCCTGACTTTC.

V usage is TRBV11-2 and J usage is TRBJ1-1, with D possibly matching TRBD1 (5 bases). The CDR3 is made up of 15 amino acids. CDR1 and CDR2 (germline): SGHAT, FQNNGV. Trimming removed 1 base from V and 0 bases from J, with 9 bases in between. As DNA, the CDR3 is TGTGCCAGCAGCTTAGTGGGGGGGATGAACACTGAAGCTTTCTTT. This sequence encodes CASSLVGGMNTEAFF.

CDR3 in DNA: TGTGCCAGCAGCATCGACAGGGGGCCAAACATTCAGTACTTC. Protein product: CASSIDRGPNIQYF. This chain connects TRBV7-2 to TRBJ2-4; 10 positions agree with TRBD1. Germline CDR1 reads SGHTA; CDR2 reads FQGNSA. J lost 6 bases, V lost 5 bases, and 4 bases had no gene match. The CDR3 covers 14 residues.

This chain connects TRBV3-1 (or the pseudogene TRBV3-2) to TRBJ2-3; a weak D match, TRBD2 (6 bases). The CDR3 is 17 residues long. Germline-derived CDR1 and CDR2 are LGHDT and YNNKEL (reference sequence). The V gene lost 0 bases and the J gene lost 1 base, with 14 bases spanning the gap. This CDR3 reads CASSQEDRGKGTDTQYF. CDR3 sequence (DNA): TGTGCCAGCAGCCAAGAAGATCGCGGGAAGGGCACAGATACGCAGTATTTT.

The chain is built from TRBV5-1 and TRBJ2-7; TRBD1 might be the D (6 bases). The CDR3 covers 14 residues. CDR1 and CDR2 from the germline V gene are SGHRS and YFSETQ. V gave up 5 bases and J gave up 2 bases, with 14 bases separating them. CDR3 nucleotide sequence: TGCGCCAGCAGTATCGGGACATCACCCTACGAGCAGTACTTC. Protein sequence: CASSIGTSPYEQYF.

V and J are TRBV18 and TRBJ2-7, with 8 bases lining up with TRBD1. After removal of 2 bases from V and 2 bases from J, the junction contained 2 bases not matched to a gene. Germline V gives CDR1 KGHSH, CDR2 LQKENI. CDR3 length: 14 residues. Here the CDR3 DNA reads TGTGCCAGCTCACCAAAACAGGGGGCCTACGAGCAGTACTTC. It is translated as CASSPKQGAYEQYF.

The chain has TRBV5-1 and TRBJ2-7; the match to TRBD2 covers 11 bases. The CDR3 totals 15 residues. Germline CDR1 is SGHRS and CDR2 is YFSETQ. V lost 4 bases, J lost 7 bases, and 10 bases stayed unmatched. This CDR3 is CASSTGTSGLEEQYF. The CDR3 coding sequence is TGCGCCAGCAGCACCGGGACTAGCGGCTTAGAAGAGCAGTACTTC.

This clone was counted once. J is TRBJ2-2 and V is TRBV7-2, with D possibly matching TRBD2 (6 bases). V gave up 2 bases and J gave up 0 bases, with 10 bases separating them. The germline CDR1 and CDR2 sequences are SGHTA and FQGNSA. This CDR3 contains 16 residues. The CDR3 bases are TGTGCCAGCAGCTTACAGGGCGGGGCGAACACCGGGGAGCTGTTTTTT. It is translated as CASSLQGGANTGELFF.

This clone was seen only a few times. This sequence joins TRBV30 and TRBJ2-7; maybe TRBD1 (6 bases). V lost 0 bases and J 6 bases, leaving 21 bases between the germline ends. The CDR3 is 16 amino acids. The V gene's germline CDR1 is GTSNPN and CDR2 SVGIG (reference sequence). The CDR3 DNA follows: TGTGCCTGGAGTGTACTGATAACAGGGATAGTAGTCGAGCAGTACTTC. Its translation: CAWSVLITGIVVEQYF.

This chain uses TRBV25-1 with TRBJ2-7, with D possibly TRBD1 on 5 matching bases. CDR1 is MGHDK and CDR2 is SYGVNS in the germline V gene. The CDR3 is 15 amino acids. V was clipped by 2 bases and J by 3 bases, with 14 bases between them. The CDR3 loop is CASSEPDSNIYEQYF. CDR3 in DNA: TGTGCCAGCAGTGAACCCGACAGCAACATCTACGAGCAGTACTTC.

The V and J genes are TRBV19 and TRBJ2-7; no clear D gene. Germline CDR1 is LNHDA and CDR2 is SQIVND (reference sequence). V lost 3 bases and J 0 bases, leaving 15 bases between the germline ends. This CDR3 region has 16 residues. The CDR3 sequence is CASSIFPQQNSYEQYF. The CDR3 DNA reads as TGTGCCAGTAGTATCTTTCCCCAACAGAACTCCTACGAGCAGTACTTC. Filled out from reference TRBV19 and TRBJ2-7, the complete variable domain reads DGGITQSPKYLFRKEGQNVTLSCEQNLNHDAMYWYRQDPGQGLRLIYYSQIVNDFQKGDIAEGYSVSREKKESFPLTVTSAQKNPTAFYLCASSIFPQQNSYEQYFGPGTRLTVT.

This chain connects TRBV5-1 to TRBJ2-1; TRBD2 agrees at 10 bases. Germline CDR1 SGHRS, CDR2 YFSETQ. The V segment lost 0 bases and the J segment 9 bases; nucleotides outside the gene matches: 9. The CDR3 runs 16 residues. The CDR3, as DNA: TGCGCCAGCAGCTTGGCCCAAGCGGGAGGGCCGATTGAGCAGTTCTTC. It specifies CASSLAQAGGPIEQFF.

On this clone: The same CDR3 is also encoded by other DNA sequences in this sample. This chain's CDR3 is CATSDSGLAGVGNEQFF. CDR3 bases: TGTGCCACCAGTGACTCGGGACTAGCGGGAGTAGGCAATGAGCAGTTCTTC. The J gene is TRBJ2-1, the V gene TRBV24-1; 14 nucleotides align to TRBD2. The CDR3 runs 17 residues. The junction had 7 bases not matched to a gene; V was cut back by 4 bases and J by 6 bases. CDR1 and CDR2 from the germline V gene are KGHDR and SFDVKD.

This clone was seen more than once but under ten times. This chain connects TRBV12-2 to TRBJ2-1; TRBD2 is the table's D call and was not checked against the DNA. TRBV12-2 is an annotated pseudogene. This CDR3 has 21 residues. The DNA for the CDR3 is TGTGCAAGTCGCTTAGTCGACTGGACACAACTAACTAGCGGGGGTTGGGATGAGCAGTTCTTC. Amino acids: CASRLVDWTQLTSGGWDEQFF.

Here the CDR3 reads CASSQDWDSNTGELFF. The DNA for the CDR3 is TGCGCCAGCAGCCAAGATTGGGACAGCAACACCGGGGAGCTGTTTTTT. V usage is TRBV4-1 and J usage is TRBJ2-2; TRBD1 aligns across 7 bases. V trimming: 0 bases; J trimming: 2 bases; junction bases outside the gene matches: 3. Germline V gives CDR1 MGHRA, CDR2 YSYEKL. This CDR3 comprises 16 residues.

This clone was seen only a few times. CDR3 in DNA: TGTGCCAGCAGCTTTAGCGGGACCGCGAACACCGGGGAGCTGTTTTTT. The encoded protein is CASSFSGTANTGELFF. J is TRBJ2-2 and V is TRBV5-4, with 8 bases identical to TRBD2. Trimming took 2 bases from V and 0 from J; bases not matched to a gene: 3. The CDR3 extends over 16 amino acids. Germline V CDR1 and CDR2: SGHNT, YYREEE (reference sequence).

This chain connects TRBV6-5 to TRBJ2-7; 8 bases line up with TRBD1. The V segment lost 6 bases and the J segment 0 bases; nucleotides outside the gene matches: 1. The CDR3 spans 13 residues. The germline CDR1 and CDR2 sequences are MNHEY and SVGAGI. The CDR3 sequence: CASRGQASYEQYF. CDR3 sequence (DNA): TGTGCCAGCAGGGGACAGGCCTCCTACGAGCAGTACTTC.

This clone was observed a single time. The CDR3 loop is CASSLGAWQPQHF. The CDR3 nucleotides are TGTGCCAGCAGCTTAGGGGCTTGGCAGCCCCAGCATTTT. The chain uses TRBV7-9 and TRBJ1-5; D not resolved. The germline V and J ends were trimmed by 1 base and 7 bases, with 8 bases remaining between them. Germline V gene sequence: CDR1 SEHNR, CDR2 FQNEAQ (reference sequence). The CDR3 covers 13 residues.

The chain combines TRBV13 with TRBJ2-7, with D possibly being TRBD2 (5 bases). Germline V gene data show CDR1 as PRHDT and CDR2 as FYEKMQ (reference sequence). The CDR3 is 15 residues long. The V gene lost 3 bases and the J gene lost 0 bases, with 12 bases spanning the gap. CDR3 sequence (DNA): TGTGCCAGCAGCTTTCGGAGAGGGTCCTCCTACGAGCAGTACTTC. This codes for CASSFRRGSSYEQYF. The full variable domain, rest sourced from reference TRBV13 and TRBJ2-7, is AAGVIQSPRHLIKEKRETATLKCYPIPRHDTVYWYQQGPGQDPQFLISFYEKMQSDKGSIPDRFSAQQFSDYHSELNMSSLELGDSALYFCASSFRRGSSYEQYFGPGTRLTVT.

The rearrangement links TRBV29-1 to TRBJ2-2, with a possible D match to TRBD1 (5 bases). Germline V gene data show CDR1 as SQVTM and CDR2 as ANQGSEA. Trimming took off 4 bases at V and 0 bases at J, with 9 bases between the two ends. This CDR3 spans 14 amino acids. The CDR3 loop reads CSVVKGTNTGELFF. The CDR3 DNA reads TGCAGCGTTGTAAAGGGGACGAACACCGGGGAGCTGTTTTTT.

V and J are TRBV5-1 and TRBJ1-3; 9 bases are a match to TRBD1. Germline V gene sequence: CDR1 SGHRS, CDR2 YFSETQ. The CDR3 has 14 residues. Losses at the gene ends were 5 bases for V and 6 bases for J; bases not matched to a gene: 6. In DNA, the CDR3 is TGCGCCAGCAGTTTGACAGGGGGACAAAACACCATATATTTT. It encodes CASSLTGGQNTIYF.

This sequence joins TRBV18 and TRBJ2-1; 10 bases are shared with TRBD2. CDR1 KGHSH and CDR2 LQKENI come from the germline V gene. The CDR3 is 21 residues long. Trimming cost V 3 bases and J 4 bases; bases outside gene matches: 21. The CDR3 spells CASSPSSPLAGEVARYNEQFF. Written as DNA, the CDR3 is TGTGCCAGCTCACCGAGTTCTCCCCTAGCGGGAGAGGTCGCGCGGTACAATGAGCAGTTCTTC.

This clone was picked up a small number of times. The V and J genes are TRBV6-5 and TRBJ1-4, with D perhaps matching TRBD1 (6 bases). CDR1 and CDR2 from the germline V gene are MNHEY and SVGAGI. V was shortened by 0 bases and J by 5 bases, with 13 bases between the two germline ends. The CDR3 spans 16 residues. This CDR3 reads CASSYSWARGNEKLFF. Written as DNA, the CDR3 is TGTGCCAGCAGTTACTCATGGGCCAGGGGAAATGAAAAACTGTTTTTT.

The chain couples TRBV18 to TRBJ1-1, with D hard to call. Trimming removed 0 bases from V and 2 bases from J, with 10 bases in between. Germline V gene data show CDR1 as KGHSH and CDR2 as LQKENI. The CDR3 spans 15 residues. In nucleotides, the CDR3 is TGTGCCAGCTCACCACCCCGAGGCAGCAACACTGAAGCTTTCTTT. Encoded protein: CASSPPRGSNTEAFF.